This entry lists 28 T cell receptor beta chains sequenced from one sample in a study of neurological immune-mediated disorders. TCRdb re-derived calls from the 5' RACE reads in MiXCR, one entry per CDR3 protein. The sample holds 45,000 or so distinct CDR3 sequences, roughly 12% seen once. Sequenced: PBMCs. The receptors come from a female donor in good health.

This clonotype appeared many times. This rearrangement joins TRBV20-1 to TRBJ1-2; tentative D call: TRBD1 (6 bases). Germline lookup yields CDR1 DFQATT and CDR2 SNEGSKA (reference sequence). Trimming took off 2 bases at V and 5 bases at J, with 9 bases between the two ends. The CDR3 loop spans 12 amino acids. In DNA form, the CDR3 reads TGCAGTGCTAGACAGGGGAGTTATGGCTACACCTTC. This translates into CSARQGSYGYTF.

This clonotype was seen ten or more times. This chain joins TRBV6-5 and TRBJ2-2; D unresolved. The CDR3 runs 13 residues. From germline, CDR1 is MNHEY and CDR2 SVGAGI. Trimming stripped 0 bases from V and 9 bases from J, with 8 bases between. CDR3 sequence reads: CASSYSRLWELFF. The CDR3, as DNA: TGTGCCAGCAGTTACTCGCGTCTTTGGGAGCTGTTTTTT.

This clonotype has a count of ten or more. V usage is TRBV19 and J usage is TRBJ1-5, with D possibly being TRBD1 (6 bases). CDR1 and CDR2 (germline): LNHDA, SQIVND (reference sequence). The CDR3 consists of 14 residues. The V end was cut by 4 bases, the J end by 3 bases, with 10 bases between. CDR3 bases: TGTGCCAGTAGTACAACAGGGATCAATCAGCCCCAGCATTTT. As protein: CASSTTGINQPQHF.

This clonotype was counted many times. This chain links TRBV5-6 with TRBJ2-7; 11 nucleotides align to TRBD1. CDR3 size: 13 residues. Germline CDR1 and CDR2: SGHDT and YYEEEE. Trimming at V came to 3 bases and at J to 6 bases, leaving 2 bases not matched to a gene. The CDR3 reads CASSWDRGSEQYF. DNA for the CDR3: TGTGCCAGCAGCTGGGACAGGGGGAGCGAGCAGTACTTC. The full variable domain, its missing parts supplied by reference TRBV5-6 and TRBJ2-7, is DAGVTQSPTHLIKTRGQQVTLRCSPKSGHDTVSWYQQALGQGPQFIFQYYEEEERQRGNFPDRFSGHQFPNYSSELNVNALLLGDSALYLCASSWDRGSEQYFGPGTRLTVT.

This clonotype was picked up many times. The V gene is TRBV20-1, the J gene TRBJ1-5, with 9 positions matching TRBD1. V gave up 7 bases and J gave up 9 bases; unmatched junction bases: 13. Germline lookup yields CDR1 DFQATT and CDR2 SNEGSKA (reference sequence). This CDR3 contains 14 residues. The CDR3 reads CSVQTGTGTWPQHF. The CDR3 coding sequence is TGCAGTGTTCAGACCGGGACAGGGACATGGCCCCAGCATTTT.

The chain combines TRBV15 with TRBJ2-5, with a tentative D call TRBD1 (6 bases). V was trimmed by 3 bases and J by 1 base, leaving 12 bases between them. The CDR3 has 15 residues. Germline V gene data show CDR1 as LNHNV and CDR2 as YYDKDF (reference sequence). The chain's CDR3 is CATSSPRGGQETQYF. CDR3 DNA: TGTGCCACCAGCAGTCCACGAGGGGGCCAAGAGACCCAGTACTTC.

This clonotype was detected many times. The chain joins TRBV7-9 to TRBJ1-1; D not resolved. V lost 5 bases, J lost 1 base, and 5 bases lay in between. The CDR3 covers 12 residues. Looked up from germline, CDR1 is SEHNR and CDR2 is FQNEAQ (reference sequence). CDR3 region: CASSPSNTEAFF. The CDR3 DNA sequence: TGTGCCAGCAGCCCTTCGAACACTGAAGCTTTCTTT.

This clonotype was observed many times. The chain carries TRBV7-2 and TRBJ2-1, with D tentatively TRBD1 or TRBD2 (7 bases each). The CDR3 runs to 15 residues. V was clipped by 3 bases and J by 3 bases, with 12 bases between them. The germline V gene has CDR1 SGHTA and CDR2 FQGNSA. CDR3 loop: CASSFQGGGYNEQFF. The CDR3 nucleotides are TGTGCCAGCAGCTTTCAGGGGGGGGGCTACAATGAGCAGTTCTTC.

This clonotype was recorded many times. CDR3 sequence (DNA): TGCGCCAGCAGCTCGTGGACAGGGCCTGGGGCCAACGTCCTGACTTTC. Translating gives CASSSWTGPGANVLTF. V is TRBV5-1 and J is TRBJ2-6; 8 bases agree with TRBD1. The CDR3 is 16 amino acids. V lost 3 bases and J lost 2; bases outside the gene matches: 4. In germline, CDR1 is SGHRS, CDR2 YFSETQ. Full variable domain (missing parts from reference TRBV5-1 and TRBJ2-6): KAGVTQTPRYLIKTRGQQVTLSCSPISGHRSVSWYQQTPGQGLQFLFEYFSETQRNKGNFPGRFSGRQFSNSRSEMNVSTLELGDSALYLCASSSWTGPGANVLTFGAGSRLTVL.

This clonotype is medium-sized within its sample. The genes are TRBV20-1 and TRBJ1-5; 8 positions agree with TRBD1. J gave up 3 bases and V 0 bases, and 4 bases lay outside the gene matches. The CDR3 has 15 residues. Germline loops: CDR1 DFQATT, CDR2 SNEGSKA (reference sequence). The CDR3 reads CSARDETGANQPQHF. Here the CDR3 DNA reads TGCAGTGCTAGAGATGAGACAGGGGCCAATCAGCCCCAGCATTTT.

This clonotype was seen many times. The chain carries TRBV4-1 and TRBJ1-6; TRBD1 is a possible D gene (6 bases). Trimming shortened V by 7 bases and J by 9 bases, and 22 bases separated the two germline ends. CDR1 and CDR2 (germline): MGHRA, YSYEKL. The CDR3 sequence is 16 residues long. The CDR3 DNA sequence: TGCGCCAGCACCATGCGAGGGGGGGAAAGAGGTTCACCCCTCCACTTT. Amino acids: CASTMRGGERGSPLHF.

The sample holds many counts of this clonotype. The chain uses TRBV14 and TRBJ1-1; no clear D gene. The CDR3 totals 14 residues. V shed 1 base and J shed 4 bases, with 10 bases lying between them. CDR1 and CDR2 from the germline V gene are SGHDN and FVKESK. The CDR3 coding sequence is TGTGCCAGCAGCCAAGGATCCCCCGGCACTGAAGCTTTCTTT. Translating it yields CASSQGSPGTEAFF.

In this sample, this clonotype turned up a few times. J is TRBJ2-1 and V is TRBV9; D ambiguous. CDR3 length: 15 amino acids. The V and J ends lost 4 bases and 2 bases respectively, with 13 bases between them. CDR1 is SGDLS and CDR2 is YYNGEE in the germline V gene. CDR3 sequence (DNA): TGTGCCAGCAGCACCCAGAGGAATACCTACAATGAGCAGTTCTTC. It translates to CASSTQRNTYNEQFF.

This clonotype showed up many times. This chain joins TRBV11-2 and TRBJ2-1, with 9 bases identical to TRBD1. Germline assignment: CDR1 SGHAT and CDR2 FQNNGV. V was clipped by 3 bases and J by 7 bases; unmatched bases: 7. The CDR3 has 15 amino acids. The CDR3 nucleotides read TGTGCCAGCAGCTTGGGACAGGGATCGTGGAATGAGCAGTTCTTC. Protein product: CASSLGQGSWNEQFF.

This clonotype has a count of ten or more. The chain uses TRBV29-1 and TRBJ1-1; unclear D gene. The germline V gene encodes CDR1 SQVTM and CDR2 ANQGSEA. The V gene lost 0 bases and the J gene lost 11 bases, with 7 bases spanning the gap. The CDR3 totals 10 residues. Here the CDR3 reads CSVEELVAFF. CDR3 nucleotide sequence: TGCAGCGTTGAAGAACTGGTCGCTTTCTTT.

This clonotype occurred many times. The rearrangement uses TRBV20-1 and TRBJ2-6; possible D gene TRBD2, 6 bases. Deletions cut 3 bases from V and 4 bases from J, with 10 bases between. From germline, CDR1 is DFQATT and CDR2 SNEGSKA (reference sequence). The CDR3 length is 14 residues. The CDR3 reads CSASGGSGANVLTF. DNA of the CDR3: TGCAGTGCTAGTGGAGGGTCCGGGGCCAACGTCCTGACTTTC.

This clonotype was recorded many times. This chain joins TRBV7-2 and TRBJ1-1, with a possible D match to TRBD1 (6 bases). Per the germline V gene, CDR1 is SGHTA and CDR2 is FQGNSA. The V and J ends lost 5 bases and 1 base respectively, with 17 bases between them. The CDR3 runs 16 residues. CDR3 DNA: TGTGCCAGCAGCCTCTCCGGGACACAAGGGAACACTGAAGCTTTCTTT. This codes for CASSLSGTQGNTEAFF.

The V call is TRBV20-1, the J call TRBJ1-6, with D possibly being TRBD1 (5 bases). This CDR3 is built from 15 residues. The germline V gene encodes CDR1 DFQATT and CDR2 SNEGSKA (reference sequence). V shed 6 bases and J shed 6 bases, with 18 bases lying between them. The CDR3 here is CSAPGLGGVNSPLHF. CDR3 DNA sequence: TGCAGTGCCCCGGGACTTGGGGGAGTTAATTCACCCCTCCACTTT.

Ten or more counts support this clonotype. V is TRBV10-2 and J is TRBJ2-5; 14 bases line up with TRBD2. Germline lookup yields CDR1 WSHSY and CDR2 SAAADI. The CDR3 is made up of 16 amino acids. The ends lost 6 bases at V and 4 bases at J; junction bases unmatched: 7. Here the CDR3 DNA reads TGCGCCAGCAGAGGACTAGCGGGAGGTTCTGGAGAGACCCAGTACTTC. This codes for CASRGLAGGSGETQYF.

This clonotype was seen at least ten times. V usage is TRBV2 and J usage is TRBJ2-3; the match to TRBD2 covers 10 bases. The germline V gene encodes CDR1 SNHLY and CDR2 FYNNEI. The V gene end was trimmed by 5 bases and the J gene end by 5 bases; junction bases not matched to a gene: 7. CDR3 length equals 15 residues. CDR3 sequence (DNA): TGTGCCAGCAGTCCCCGAGCGGGGGGGCAAGATACGCAGTATTTT. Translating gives CASSPRAGGQDTQYF.

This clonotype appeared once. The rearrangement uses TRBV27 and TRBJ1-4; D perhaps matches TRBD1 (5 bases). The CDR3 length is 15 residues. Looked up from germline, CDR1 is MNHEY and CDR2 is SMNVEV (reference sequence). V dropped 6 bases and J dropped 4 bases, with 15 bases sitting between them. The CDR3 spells CASSAAGAGNEKLFF. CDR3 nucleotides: TGTGCCAGCAGCGCCGCCGGGGCTGGTAATGAAAAACTGTTTTTT.

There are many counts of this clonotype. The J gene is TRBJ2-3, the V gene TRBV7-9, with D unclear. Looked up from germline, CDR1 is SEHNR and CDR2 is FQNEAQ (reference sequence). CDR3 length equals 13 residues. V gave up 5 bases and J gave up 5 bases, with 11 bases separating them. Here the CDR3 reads CASSGSAEDTQYF. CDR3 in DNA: TGTGCCAGCAGCGGCAGTGCGGAAGATACGCAGTATTTT.

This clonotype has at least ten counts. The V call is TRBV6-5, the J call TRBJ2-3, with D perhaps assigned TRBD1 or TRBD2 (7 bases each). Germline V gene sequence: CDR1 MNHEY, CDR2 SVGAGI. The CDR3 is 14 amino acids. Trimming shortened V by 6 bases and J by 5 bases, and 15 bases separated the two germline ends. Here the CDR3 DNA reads TGTGCCAGCAGGAACAGGGGAGGGGGAGATACGCAGTATTTT. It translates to CASRNRGGGDTQYF.

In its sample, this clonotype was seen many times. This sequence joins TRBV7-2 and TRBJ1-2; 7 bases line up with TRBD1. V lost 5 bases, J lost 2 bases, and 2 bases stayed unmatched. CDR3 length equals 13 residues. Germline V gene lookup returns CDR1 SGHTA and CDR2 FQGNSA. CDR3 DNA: TGTGCCAGCAGCGCGACAGGGAACTATGGCTACACCTTC. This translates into CASSATGNYGYTF.

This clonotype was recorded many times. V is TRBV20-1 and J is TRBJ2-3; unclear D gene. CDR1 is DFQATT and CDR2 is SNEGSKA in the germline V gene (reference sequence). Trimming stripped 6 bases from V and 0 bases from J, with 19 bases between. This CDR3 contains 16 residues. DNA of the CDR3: TGCAGTGCCGCAAGACTGGGCGGAAGGAGCACAGATACGCAGTATTTT. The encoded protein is CSAARLGGRSTDTQYF.

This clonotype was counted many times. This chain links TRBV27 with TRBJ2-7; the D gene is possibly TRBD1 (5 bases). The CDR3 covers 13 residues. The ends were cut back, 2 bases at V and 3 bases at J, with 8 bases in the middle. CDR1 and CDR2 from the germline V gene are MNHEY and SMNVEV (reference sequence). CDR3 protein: CASSLMQGYEQYF. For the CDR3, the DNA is TGTGCCAGCAGTTTAATGCAGGGCTACGAGCAGTACTTC.

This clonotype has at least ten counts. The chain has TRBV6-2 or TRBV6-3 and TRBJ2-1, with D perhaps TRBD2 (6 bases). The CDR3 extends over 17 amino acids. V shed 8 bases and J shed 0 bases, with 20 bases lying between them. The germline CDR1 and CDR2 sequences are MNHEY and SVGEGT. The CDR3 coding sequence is TGTGCCAGCGCCCCATGGGCACCCGGGAGCTCCTACAATGAGCAGTTCTTC. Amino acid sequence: CASAPWAPGSSYNEQFF.

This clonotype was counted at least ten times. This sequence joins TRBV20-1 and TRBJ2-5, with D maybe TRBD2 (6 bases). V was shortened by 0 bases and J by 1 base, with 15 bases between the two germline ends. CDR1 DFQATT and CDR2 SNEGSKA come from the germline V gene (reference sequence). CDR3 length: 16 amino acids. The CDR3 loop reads CSARDPAISGQETQYF. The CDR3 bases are TGCAGTGCTAGAGATCCAGCCATTAGCGGCCAAGAGACCCAGTACTTC.